A selection of T cell receptor beta chains follows, all from one sample in a study of Tregs in tolerant kidney transplant recipients. Sequencing was performed with immunoSEQ multiplex PCR; in TCRdb, only in-frame clones are kept and a portion is missing. This sample has about 240,000 clones, with about 80% found just once. The sample was CD4+ T cells from blood. These TCRs come from a human donor in good health. The CDR3 runs from the conserved cysteine through the conserved F or W. The D gene is left open where the match is weak. The size entry is marked missing in some rows and otherwise reads once, few, many or a size class.

size: .
V: TRBV14
D: TRBD2
J: TRBJ2-3
length: 17
DNA: TGTGCCAGCAGCAGCCAAGTCCTACTAGCGGGACCTACTACGCAGTATTTT
CDR3: CASSSQVLLAGPTTQYF

size: few
V: TRBV2
D: TRBD2
J: TRBJ2-7
length: 13
DNA: TGTGCCAGCAGTGGAGGATGGGAGGGCGAGCAGTACTTC
CDR3: CASSGGWEGEQYF

size: .
V: TRBV29-1
D: .
J: TRBJ2-7
length: 16
DNA: TGCAGCGTTCTTCGAAGTGGGGGCCCCCGCTCCTACGAGCAGTACTTC
CDR3: CSVLRSGGPRSYEQYF

size: once
V: TRBV19
D: .
J: TRBJ2-3
length: 14
DNA: TGTGCCAGTAGACTCGGGGGCCAAACAGATACGCAGTATTTT
CDR3: CASRLGGQTDTQYF

size: .
V: TRBV5-1
D: TRBD2
J: TRBJ2-1
length: 19
DNA: TGCGCCAGCAGCTTGGAGGGGCTAGCGGGAGGTGGGGGCGGCCATGAGCAGTTCTTC
CDR3: CASSLEGLAGGGGGHEQFF

size: .
V: TRBV19
D: TRBD1
J: TRBJ2-3
length: 15
DNA: TGTGCCAGTAGAAATGGGGGACAGGGTCTTCATACGCAGTATTTT
CDR3: CASRNGGQGLHTQYF

size: .
V: TRBV19
D: .
J: TRBJ1-2
length: 13
DNA: TGTGCCAGTAGTATCCGCCCGGTGGTAGGCTACACCTTC
CDR3: CASSIRPVVGYTF

size: .
V: TRBV6-5
D: .
J: TRBJ1-2
length: 13
DNA: TGTGCCAGCAGGACCCCCCAGGTGTATGGCTACACCTTC
CDR3: CASRTPQVYGYTF

size: .
V: TRBV5-1
D: .
J: TRBJ2-7
length: 14
DNA: TGCGCCAGCAGCAGAACGGGACAAAACTACGAGCAGTACTTC
CDR3: CASSRTGQNYEQYF

size: .
V: TRBV11-2
D: .
J: TRBJ1-2
length: 16
DNA: TGTGCCAGCAGCTCCTCTCTTTTGACAGCTAACTATGGCTACACCTTC
CDR3: CASSSSLLTANYGYTF

size: .
V: TRBV11-1
D: .
J: TRBJ2-1
length: 13
DNA: TGTGCCAGCAGCTTAACACTAGCAAATGAGCAGTTCTTC
CDR3: CASSLTLANEQFF

size: .
V: TRBV5-4
D: .
J: TRBJ2-1
length: 17
DNA: TGTGCCAGCAGTCTGGGGGGACTGACTACCTCCTACAATGAGCAGTTCTTC
CDR3: CASSLGGLTTSYNEQFF

size: .
V: TRBV5-1
D: .
J: TRBJ1-2
length: 16
DNA: TGCGCCAGCAGCCTTGGTCAAGGAGTCATGTCGAATGGCTACACCTTC
CDR3: CASSLGQGVMSNGYTF

size: .
V: TRBV5-5
D: .
J: TRBJ2-1
length: 12
DNA: TGTGCCAGCAGCTCAAACTACAATGAGCAGTTCTTC
CDR3: CASSSNYNEQFF

size: .
V: TRBV5-1
D: TRBD2
J: TRBJ2-5
length: 15
DNA: TGCGCCAGCAGCTTGGATAGCGGGGGCTTGGAGACCCAGTACTTC
CDR3: CASSLDSGGLETQYF

size: .
V: TRBV19
D: TRBD1
J: TRBJ1-6
length: 16
DNA: TGTGCCAGTACCGTATGGACCGGGACAGGCGATTCACCCCTCCACTTT
CDR3: CASTVWTGTGDSPLHF

size: once
V: TRBV30
D: .
J: TRBJ2-7
length: 11
DNA: TGTGCCTGGAGTGTAGGGGCCGAGCAGTACTTC
CDR3: CAWSVGAEQYF

size: .
V: TRBV7-6
D: .
J: TRBJ1-2
length: 13
DNA: TGTGCCAGCAGCCCCGACAGCGGCTATGGCTACACCTTC
CDR3: CASSPDSGYGYTF

size: .
V: TRBV19
D: .
J: TRBJ2-7
length: 12
DNA: TGTGCCAGTAGTACCCCTACTCGCGAGCAGTACTTC
CDR3: CASSTPTREQYF

size: .
V: TRBV4-2
D: .
J: TRBJ2-7
length: 14
DNA: TGTGCCAGCAGCCAGTCGGGCCCGTTCGACGAGCAGTACTTC
CDR3: CASSQSGPFDEQYF

size: .
V: TRBV9
D: .
J: TRBJ1-4
length: 16
DNA: TGTGCCAGCAGCCATAGTAGGAGCCGGGAGACAGGAAAACTGTTTTTT
CDR3: CASSHSRSRETGKLFF

size: .
V: TRBV5-4
D: .
J: TRBJ2-5
length: 16
DNA: TGTGCCAGCAGCTCGGGCGGGGGCCTGTACCAAGAGACCCAGTACTTC
CDR3: CASSSGGGLYQETQYF

size: .
V: TRBV7-8
D: .
J: TRBJ1-2
length: 17
DNA: TGTGCCAGCAGCTTATCACCGGGACCCCCGGCAGACTATGGCTACACCTTC
CDR3: CASSLSPGPPADYGYTF

size: once
V: TRBV18
D: .
J: TRBJ1-5
length: 15
DNA: TGTGCCAGCTCACTCAGCCAGGATAGCAATCAGCCCCAGCATTTT
CDR3: CASSLSQDSNQPQHF

size: .
V: TRBV7-9
D: .
J: TRBJ2-6
length: 17
DNA: TGTGCCAGCAGCCCTAGGACGGAACACTCTGGGGCCAACGTCCTGACTTTC
CDR3: CASSPRTEHSGANVLTF

size: .
V: TRBV9
D: TRBD2
J: TRBJ2-5
length: 15
DNA: TGTGCCAGCAGCGTAGTAACTAGCGGGGGAGAGACCCAGTACTTC
CDR3: CASSVVTSGGETQYF

size: .
V: TRBV11-1
D: .
J: TRBJ2-3
length: 15
DNA: TGTGCCAGCAGCTTAGCGCTAGCGCCTACAGATACGCAGTATTTT
CDR3: CASSLALAPTDTQYF

size: once
V: TRBV7-6
D: .
J: TRBJ1-1
length: 13
DNA: TGTGCCAGCAGCCCGCCAGGGGACACTGAAGCTTTCTTT
CDR3: CASSPPGDTEAFF

size: .
V: TRBV15
D: .
J: TRBJ1-2
length: 14
DNA: TGTGCCACCAGCAGAGATACCTCGTTGGGGGGCTACACCTTC
CDR3: CATSRDTSLGGYTF

size: once
V: TRBV27
D: .
J: TRBJ2-2
length: 17
DNA: TGTGCCAGCAGTCTCGCTTGGGGGCCGGCCAACACCGGGGAGCTGTTTTTT
CDR3: CASSLAWGPANTGELFF

size: .
V: TRBV2
D: .
J: TRBJ1-6
length: 14
DNA: TGTGCCAGCAGTGGACAGAGGGAAGGTTCACCCCTCCACTTT
CDR3: CASSGQREGSPLHF

size: .
V: TRBV28
D: .
J: TRBJ1-3
length: 14
DNA: TGTGCCAGCAGCCCGGGGTTCGGGGGAAACACCATATATTTT
CDR3: CASSPGFGGNTIYF

size: few
V: TRBV6-5
D: .
J: TRBJ1-1
length: 12
DNA: TGTGCCAGCAGTTCGGGGTTCACTGAAGCTTTCTTT
CDR3: CASSSGFTEAFF

size: .
V: TRBV7-6
D: .
J: TRBJ1-1
length: 16
DNA: TGTGCCAGCAGCTTAGCGCAGAGGGTAGCGTACACTGAAGCTTTCTTT
CDR3: CASSLAQRVAYTEAFF

size: .
V: TRBV7-2
D: .
J: TRBJ1-4
length: 15
DNA: TGTGCCAGCAGCTTAGAGGCCAGGCTTGGGAGAAAACTGTTTTTT
CDR3: CASSLEARLGRKLFF

size: few
V: TRBV6-5
D: .
J: TRBJ2-5
length: 11
DNA: TGTGCCAGCAGTTACCAAGAGACCCAGTACTTC
CDR3: CASSYQETQYF

size: .
V: TRBV10-1
D: .
J: TRBJ1-5
length: 13
DNA: TGCGCCAGCAGTGAGGGGGAGTATCAGCCCCAGCATTTT
CDR3: CASSEGEYQPQHF

size: .
V: TRBV19
D: TRBD1
J: TRBJ1-5
length: 16
DNA: TGTGCCAGTAGTATGGGGACAGGGAGGGTGCGTCAGCCCCAGCATTTT
CDR3: CASSMGTGRVRQPQHF

size: .
V: TRBV11-2
D: .
J: TRBJ2-3
length: 16
DNA: TGTGCCAGCAGCTTAGATTGGGGGACGACCACAGATACGCAGTATTTT
CDR3: CASSLDWGTTTDTQYF

size: .
V: TRBV27
D: TRBD2
J: TRBJ2-3
length: 17
DNA: TGTGCCAGCAGTTCCCGACTCTTAGCGGGACTCACAGATACGCAGTATTTT
CDR3: CASSSRLLAGLTDTQYF

size: .
V: TRBV4-3
D: .
J: TRBJ1-2
length: 16
DNA: TGCGCCAGCAGCCAAGGGCATCAGGGGCTTAACTATGGCTACACCTTC
CDR3: CASSQGHQGLNYGYTF

size: once
V: TRBV18
D: TRBD1
J: TRBJ1-5
length: 16
DNA: TGTGCCAGCTCAACACAGGGGGCCATTGGCAAGCAGCCCCAGCATTTT
CDR3: CASSTQGAIGKQPQHF

size: .
V: TRBV7-3
D: .
J: TRBJ1-2
length: 11
DNA: TGTGCCAGCAGCTTAGGGGCGGTGCTCACCTTC
CDR3: CASSLGAVLTF

size: .
V: TRBV15
D: TRBD1
J: TRBJ2-3
length: 16
DNA: TGTGCCACCAGCAACTACCTTGGACAGGGGGAGAGGACGCAGTATTTT
CDR3: CATSNYLGQGERTQYF

size: .
V: TRBV5-1
D: TRBD2
J: TRBJ2-7
length: 20
DNA: TGCGCCAGCAGCTTGGGACGCATACGGGGCGGGGGGCACGGTATGTACGAGCAGTACTTC
CDR3: CASSLGRIRGGGHGMYEQYF

size: .
V: TRBV7-8
D: TRBD2
J: TRBJ2-3
length: 20
DNA: TGTGCCAGCAGCTTAGTCCCGGCAGGAGGTCTAGCGGGGGGTACAGATACGCAGTATTTT
CDR3: CASSLVPAGGLAGGTDTQYF

size: .
V: TRBV14
D: TRBD2
J: TRBJ2-3
length: 15
DNA: TGTGCCACCGACCCGGGAGGCGGGGGGCCAGATACGCAGTATTTT
CDR3: CATDPGGGGPDTQYF